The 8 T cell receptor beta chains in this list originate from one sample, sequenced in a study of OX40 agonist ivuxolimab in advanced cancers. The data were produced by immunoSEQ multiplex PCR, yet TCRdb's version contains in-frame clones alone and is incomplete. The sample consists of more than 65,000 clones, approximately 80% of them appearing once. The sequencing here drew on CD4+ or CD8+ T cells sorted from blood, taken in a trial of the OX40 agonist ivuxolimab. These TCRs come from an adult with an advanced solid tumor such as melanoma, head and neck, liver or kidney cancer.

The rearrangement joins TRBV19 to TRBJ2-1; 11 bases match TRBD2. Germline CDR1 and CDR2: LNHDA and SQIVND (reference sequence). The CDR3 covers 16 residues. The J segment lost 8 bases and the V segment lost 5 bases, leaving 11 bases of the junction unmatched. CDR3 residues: CASSQYSSGRGDEQFF. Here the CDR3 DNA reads TGTGCCAGTAGTCAATACAGTAGCGGGAGGGGGGATGAGCAGTTCTTC.

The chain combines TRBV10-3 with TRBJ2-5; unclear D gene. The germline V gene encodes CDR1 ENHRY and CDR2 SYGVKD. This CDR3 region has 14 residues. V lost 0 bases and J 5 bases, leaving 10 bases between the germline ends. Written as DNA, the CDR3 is TGTGCCATCAGTGAGTCTGTAGGCAGTGAGACCCAGTACTTC. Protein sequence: CAISESVGSETQYF.

The CDR3 region has the DNA TGTGCCAGCAGTTACTCGGACAGGGGTCGCTCGGAGCTGTTTTTT. Translated: CASSYSDRGRSELFF. The V gene is TRBV6-6, the J gene TRBJ2-2, with 9 bases identical to TRBD1. Germline V gives CDR1 MNHNY, CDR2 SVGAGI (reference sequence). CDR3 size: 15 residues. V was clipped by 0 bases and J by 10 bases; unmatched bases: 6.

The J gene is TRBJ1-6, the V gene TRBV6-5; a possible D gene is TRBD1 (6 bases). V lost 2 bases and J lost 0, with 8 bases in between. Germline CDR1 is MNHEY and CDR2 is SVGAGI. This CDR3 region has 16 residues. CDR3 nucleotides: TGTGCCAGCAGTTACGGACAGAGCTCCTATAATTCACCCCTCCACTTT. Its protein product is CASSYGQSSYNSPLHF.

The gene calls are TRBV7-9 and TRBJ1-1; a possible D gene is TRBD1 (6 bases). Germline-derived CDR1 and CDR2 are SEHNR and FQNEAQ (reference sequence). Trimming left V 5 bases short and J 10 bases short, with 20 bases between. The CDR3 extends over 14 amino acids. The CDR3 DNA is TGTGCCAGCAGCCGTGAGGGGGGAGGGAATGCAGCTTTCTTT. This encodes CASSREGGGNAAFF. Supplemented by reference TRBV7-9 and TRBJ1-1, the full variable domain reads DTGVSQNPRHKITKRGQNVTFRCDPISEHNRLYWYRQTLGQGPEFLTYFQNEAQLEKSRLLSDRFSAERPKGSFSTLEIQRTEQGDSAMYLCASSREGGGNAAFFGQGTRLTVV.

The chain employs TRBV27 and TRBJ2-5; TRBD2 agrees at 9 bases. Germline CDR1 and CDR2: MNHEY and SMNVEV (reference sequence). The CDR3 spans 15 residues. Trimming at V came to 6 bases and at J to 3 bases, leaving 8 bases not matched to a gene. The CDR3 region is CASSPVGGGEETQYF. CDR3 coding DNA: TGTGCCAGCAGCCCGGTGGGCGGGGGGGAAGAGACCCAGTACTTC.

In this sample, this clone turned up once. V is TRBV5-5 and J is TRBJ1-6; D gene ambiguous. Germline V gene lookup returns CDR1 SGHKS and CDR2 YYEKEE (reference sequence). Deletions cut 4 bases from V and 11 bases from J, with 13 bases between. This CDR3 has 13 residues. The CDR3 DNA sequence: TGTGCCAGCAGCGTATCCAGCAGTCCACCCCTCCACTTT. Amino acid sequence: CASSVSSSPPLHF.

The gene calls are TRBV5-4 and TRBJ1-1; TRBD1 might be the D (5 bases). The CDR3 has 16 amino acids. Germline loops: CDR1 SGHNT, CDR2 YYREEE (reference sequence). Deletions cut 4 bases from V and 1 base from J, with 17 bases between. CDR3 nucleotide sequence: TGTGCCAGCAGCACGGTGCCACAGGTCCGGAACACTGAAGCTTTCTTT. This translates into CASSTVPQVRNTEAFF.